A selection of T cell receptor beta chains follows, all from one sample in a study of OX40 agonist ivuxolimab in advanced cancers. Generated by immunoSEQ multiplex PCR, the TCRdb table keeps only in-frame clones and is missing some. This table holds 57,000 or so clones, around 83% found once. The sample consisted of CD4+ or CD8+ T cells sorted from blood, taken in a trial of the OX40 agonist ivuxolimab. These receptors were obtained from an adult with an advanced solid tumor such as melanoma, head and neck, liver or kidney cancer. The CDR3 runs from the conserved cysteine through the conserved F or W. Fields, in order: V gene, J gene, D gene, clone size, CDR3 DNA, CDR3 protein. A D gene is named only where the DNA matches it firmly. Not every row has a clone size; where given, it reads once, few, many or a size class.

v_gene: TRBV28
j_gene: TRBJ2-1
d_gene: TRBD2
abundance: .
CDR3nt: TGTGCCAGCAGTTCCCGGACTAGCGGGAAGACGTACAATGAGCAGTTCTTC
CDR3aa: CASSSRTSGKTYNEQFF

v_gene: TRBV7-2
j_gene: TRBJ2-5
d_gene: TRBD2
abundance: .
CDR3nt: TGTGCCAGCAGCCCAAGGCGAACTAGCGGTACCCAAGAGACCCAGTACTTC
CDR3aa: CASSPRRTSGTQETQYF

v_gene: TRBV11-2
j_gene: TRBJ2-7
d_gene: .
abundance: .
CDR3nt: TGTGCCAGCAGCCCCCACCCGATAACATCCTACGAGCAGTACTTC
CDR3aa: CASSPHPITSYEQYF

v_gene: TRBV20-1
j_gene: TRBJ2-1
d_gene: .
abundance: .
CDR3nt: TGCAGTGCTATACGGACTAATGAGCAGTTCTTC
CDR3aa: CSAIRTNEQFF

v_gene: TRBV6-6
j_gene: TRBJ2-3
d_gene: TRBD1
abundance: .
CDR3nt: TGTGCCAGCAGCAAGACAGGGTACAGCACAGATACGCAGTATTTT
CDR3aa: CASSKTGYSTDTQYF

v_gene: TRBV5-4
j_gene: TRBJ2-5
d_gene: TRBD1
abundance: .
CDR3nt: TGTGCCAGCAGCGGGACAGGGTCTCCAGGGGAGACCCAGTACTTC
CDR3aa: CASSGTGSPGETQYF

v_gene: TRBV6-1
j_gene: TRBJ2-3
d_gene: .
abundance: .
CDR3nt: TGTGCCAGCAGTGTCGGGCTTACAGATACGCAGTATTTT
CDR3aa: CASSVGLTDTQYF

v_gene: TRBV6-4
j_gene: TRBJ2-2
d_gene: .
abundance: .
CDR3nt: TGTGCCAGGGTGAGTGGCAGGGAGCTGTTTTTT
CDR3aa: CARVSGRELFF

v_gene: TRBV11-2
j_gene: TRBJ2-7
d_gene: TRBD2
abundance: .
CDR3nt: TGTGCCAGCAGCTCGGACAGTCTAGCGGGGAGTCCACCCTACGAGCAGTACTTC
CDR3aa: CASSSDSLAGSPPYEQYF

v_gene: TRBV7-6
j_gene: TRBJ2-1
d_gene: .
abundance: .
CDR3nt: TGTGCCAGCAGCTCCCGAACGTGGCCGAGCTCCTACAATGAGCAGTTCTTC
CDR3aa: CASSSRTWPSSYNEQFF

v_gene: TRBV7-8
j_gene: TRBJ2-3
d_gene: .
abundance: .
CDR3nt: TGTGCCAGCAGCCCCACGGAGACAGATACGCAGTATTTT
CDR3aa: CASSPTETDTQYF

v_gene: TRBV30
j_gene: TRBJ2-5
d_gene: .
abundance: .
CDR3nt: TGTGCCTGGAGTCGTCAGGGGTGGGGGGAGACCCAGTACTTC
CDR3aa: CAWSRQGWGETQYF

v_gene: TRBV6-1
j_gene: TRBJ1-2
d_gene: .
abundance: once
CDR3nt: TGTGCCAGCACCGACAGGCGTGGCTACACCTTC
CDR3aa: CASTDRRGYTF

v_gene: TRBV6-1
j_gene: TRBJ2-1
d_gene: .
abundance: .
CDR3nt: TGTGCCAGTCAGGGTTATCCCTACAATGAGCAGTTCTTC
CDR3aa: CASQGYPYNEQFF

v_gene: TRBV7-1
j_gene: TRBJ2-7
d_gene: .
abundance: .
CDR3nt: TGTGCCAGCAGCTTAGCCCAGGGTTACGAGCAGTACTTC
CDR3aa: CASSLAQGYEQYF

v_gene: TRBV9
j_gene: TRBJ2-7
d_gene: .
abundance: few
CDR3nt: TGTGCCAGCAGCGCCTACAGGGACTCCTACGAGCAGTACTTC
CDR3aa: CASSAYRDSYEQYF

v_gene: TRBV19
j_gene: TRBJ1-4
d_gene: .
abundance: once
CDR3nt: TGTGCCAGTAGCCCCTCGTGGGGGGAAAAACTGTTTTTT
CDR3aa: CASSPSWGEKLFF

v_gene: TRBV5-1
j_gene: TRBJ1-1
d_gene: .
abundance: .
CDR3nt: TGCGCCAGCAGCTTGGCCTTCATGCCAGGCGCTGAAGCTTTCTTT
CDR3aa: CASSLAFMPGAEAFF

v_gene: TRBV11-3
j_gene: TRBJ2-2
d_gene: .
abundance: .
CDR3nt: TGTGCCAGCAGCTTAGTGCCCGGGGAGCTGTTTTTT
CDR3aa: CASSLVPGELFF

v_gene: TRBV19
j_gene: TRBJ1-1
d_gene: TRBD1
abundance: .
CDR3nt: TGTGCCAGTAGTTATACAGGGGAGGGCACTGAAGCTTTCTTT
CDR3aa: CASSYTGEGTEAFF

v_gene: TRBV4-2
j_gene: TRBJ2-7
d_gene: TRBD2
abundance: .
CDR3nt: TGTGCCAGCAGCCAATCCAACGGCCTAGCGGGAGAAGCATACGAGCAGTACTTC
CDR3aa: CASSQSNGLAGEAYEQYF

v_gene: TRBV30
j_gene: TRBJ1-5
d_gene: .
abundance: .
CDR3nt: TGTGCCTGGAGTAACGGCCCCAATCAGCCCCAGCATTTT
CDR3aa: CAWSNGPNQPQHF

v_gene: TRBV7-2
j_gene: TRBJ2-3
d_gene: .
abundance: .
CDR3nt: TGTGCCAGCAGCCAGGCGGTAGATACGCAGTATTTT
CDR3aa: CASSQAVDTQYF

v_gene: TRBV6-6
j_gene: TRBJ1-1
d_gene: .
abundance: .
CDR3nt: TGTGCCAGCAGAACGTTCATTGAGGCTTTCTTT
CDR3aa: CASRTFIEAFF

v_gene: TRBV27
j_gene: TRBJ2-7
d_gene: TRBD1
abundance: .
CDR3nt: TGTGCCAGCCGGACAGGGGGTTATGAGCAGTACTTC
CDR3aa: CASRTGGYEQYF

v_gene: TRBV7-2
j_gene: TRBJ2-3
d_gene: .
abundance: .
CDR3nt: TGTGCCACCCGACCTATCCCGCCCCCAGATACGCAGTATTTT
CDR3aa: CATRPIPPPDTQYF

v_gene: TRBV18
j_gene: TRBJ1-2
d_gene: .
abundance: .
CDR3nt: TGTGCCAGCTCATCGGCCCCCGTAGTCCAAAATTTCGGCTACACCTTC
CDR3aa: CASSSAPVVQNFGYTF

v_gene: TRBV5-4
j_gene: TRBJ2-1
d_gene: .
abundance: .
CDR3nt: TGTGCCAGCAGCACTAAAGGCCCCTCCTACAATGAGCAGTTCTTC
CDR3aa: CASSTKGPSYNEQFF

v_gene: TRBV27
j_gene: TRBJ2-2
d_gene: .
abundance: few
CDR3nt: TGTGCCAGCAGACGCGAGGGGGGGACCGGGGAGCTGTTTTTT
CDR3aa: CASRREGGTGELFF

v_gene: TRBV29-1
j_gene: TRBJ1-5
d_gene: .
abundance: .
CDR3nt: TGCAGCGTTCATCAGGTCCCCCTGCGGCCCCAGCATTTT
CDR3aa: CSVHQVPLRPQHF

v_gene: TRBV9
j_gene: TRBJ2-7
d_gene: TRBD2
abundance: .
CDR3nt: TGTGCCAGCAGCACTAGCGGGACAACCTACGAGCAGTACTTC
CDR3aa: CASSTSGTTYEQYF

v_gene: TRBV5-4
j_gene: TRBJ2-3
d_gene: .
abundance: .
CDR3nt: TGTGCCAGCAGCTTGCTCTCGCTCACAGATACGCAGTATTTT
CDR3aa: CASSLLSLTDTQYF

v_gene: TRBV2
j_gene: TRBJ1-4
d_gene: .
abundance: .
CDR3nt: TGTGCCAGCAGTGAGGACGAAAAACTGTTTTTT
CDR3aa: CASSEDEKLFF

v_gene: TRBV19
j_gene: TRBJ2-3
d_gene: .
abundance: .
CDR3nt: TGTGCCAGTTCAGGGTCAGGAGCCACAGATACGCAGTATTTT
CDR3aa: CASSGSGATDTQYF

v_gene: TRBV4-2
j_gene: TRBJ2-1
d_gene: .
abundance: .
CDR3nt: TGTGCCAGCAGCCAAGGCGCGGGAAACGAGCAGTTCTTC
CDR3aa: CASSQGAGNEQFF

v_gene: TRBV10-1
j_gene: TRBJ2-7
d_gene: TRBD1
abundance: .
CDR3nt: TGCGCCAGCAGTGAGGACAGGGCCTACTACGAGCAGTACTTC
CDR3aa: CASSEDRAYYEQYF

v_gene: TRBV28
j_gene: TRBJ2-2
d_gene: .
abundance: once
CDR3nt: TGTGCCAGCAGGTCAAACTTGGGTGGCGGGGAGCTGTTTTTT
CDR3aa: CASRSNLGGGELFF

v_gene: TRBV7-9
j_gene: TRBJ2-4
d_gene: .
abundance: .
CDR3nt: TGTGCCATCCCGGGGCAGGGAAACATTCAGTACTTC
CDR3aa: CAIPGQGNIQYF

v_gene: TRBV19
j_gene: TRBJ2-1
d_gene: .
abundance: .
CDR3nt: TGTGCCAGTAGTATCGCCGGGCAGCCGGGAGCGAATGAGCAGTTCTTC
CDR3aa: CASSIAGQPGANEQFF

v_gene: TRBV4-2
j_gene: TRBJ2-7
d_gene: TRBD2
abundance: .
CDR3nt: TGTGCCAGCAGCCAAGAAGGACTAGCGGGAACGTTCGAGCAGTACTTC
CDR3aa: CASSQEGLAGTFEQYF

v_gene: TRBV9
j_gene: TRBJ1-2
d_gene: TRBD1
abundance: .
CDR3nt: TGTGCCAGCAGCGGGGACAGGGGCTTCTATGGCTACACCTTC
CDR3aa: CASSGDRGFYGYTF

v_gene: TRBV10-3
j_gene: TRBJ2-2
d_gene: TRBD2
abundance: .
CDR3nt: TGTGCCATCAGCGCCAAGACTAGCGGGATGAACACCGGGGAGCTGTTTTTT
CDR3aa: CAISAKTSGMNTGELFF

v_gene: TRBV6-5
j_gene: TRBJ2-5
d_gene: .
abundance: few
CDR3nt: TGTGCCAGCACCGACCGGGAGACCCAGTACTTC
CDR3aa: CASTDRETQYF

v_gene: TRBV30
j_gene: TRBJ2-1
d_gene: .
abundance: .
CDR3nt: TGTGCCTGGAGTGAAGGGGTTTGGCACAATGAGCAGTTCTTC
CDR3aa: CAWSEGVWHNEQFF

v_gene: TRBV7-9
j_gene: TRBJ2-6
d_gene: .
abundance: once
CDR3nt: TGTGCCAGCAGCTTAGGAGGCAGGGACCCCTCTGGGGCCAACGTCCTGACTTTC
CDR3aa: CASSLGGRDPSGANVLTF

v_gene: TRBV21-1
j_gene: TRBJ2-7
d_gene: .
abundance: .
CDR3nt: TGTGCCAGCAAGGTCCAAGACTACCATCCTAGGAGCTCCTACGAGCAGTACTTC
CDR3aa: CASKVQDYHPRSSYEQYF